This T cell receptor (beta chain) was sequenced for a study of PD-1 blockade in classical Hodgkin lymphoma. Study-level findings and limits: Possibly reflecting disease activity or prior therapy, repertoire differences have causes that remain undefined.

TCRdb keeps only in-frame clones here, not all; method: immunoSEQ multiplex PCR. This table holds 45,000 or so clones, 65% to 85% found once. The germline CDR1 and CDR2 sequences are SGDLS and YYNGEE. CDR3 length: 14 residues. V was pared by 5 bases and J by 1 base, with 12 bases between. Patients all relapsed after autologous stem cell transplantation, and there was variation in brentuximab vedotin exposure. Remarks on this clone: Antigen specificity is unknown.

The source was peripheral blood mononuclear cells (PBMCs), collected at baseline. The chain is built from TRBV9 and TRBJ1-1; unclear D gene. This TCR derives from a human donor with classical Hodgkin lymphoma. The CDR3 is CASSYLGENTEAFF. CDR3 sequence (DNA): TGTGCCAGCAGTTACCTGGGCGAGAACACTGAAGCTTTCTTT.